A selection of T cell receptor beta chains follows, all from one sample in a study of blood T cell repertoires in COVID-19. Clones were sequenced by immunoSEQ multiplex PCR, and TCRdb holds only the in-frame ones, with some missing. The table includes about 340,000 clones, approximately 86% detected once. Sequencing input: PBMCs or T cells enriched from blood (not recorded which). The receptor set was obtained from a woman aged 35 to 49 with acute COVID-19. Both conserved end residues are trimmed from each CDR3. For some rows the clone size is stated as once, few or many, or as a class when expanded; others skip it.

CDR3aa: AISLGQVQYEQY
v_gene: TRBV10-3
abundance: few

CDR3aa: ASSHSGSGSTDTQY
v_gene: TRBV3-1/TRBV3-2
abundance: -

CDR3aa: ASSQVLTDRGLLYGYT
v_gene: TRBV3-1/TRBV3-2
abundance: -

CDR3aa: AISGTSGGGNEQF
v_gene: TRBV10-3
abundance: -

CDR3aa: ASSHRDRGPSDTEAF
v_gene: TRBV4-2
abundance: -

CDR3aa: ASSGTSGGAGLDEQF
v_gene: TRBV9
abundance: -

CDR3aa: ASSPAGRTGAGEKLF
v_gene: TRBV5-1
abundance: -

CDR3aa: ASSPGLPKKSSGNTIY
v_gene: TRBV18
abundance: -

CDR3aa: ASLKPGTDTQY
v_gene: TRBV25-1
abundance: -

CDR3aa: ASSDGDRGHGGYT
v_gene: TRBV2
abundance: -